This TCR beta chain was recovered during a study of T cell repertoires in cytomegalovirus infection. Study information: An indication of both CMV infection and matching HLA type came from public TCR beta signatures.

Study-wide points: What dominated the ex vivo response were HLA-C-restricted CMV-specific TCR beta clonotypes. Using cumulative public TCR beta family frequency, the authors identified those who carried CMV together with the relevant HLA.

TCRdb reprocessed the reads with MiXCR, giving one entry per CDR3 protein. Among about 180,000 distinct CDR3 sequences, over 13% were seen once, and the ten largest hold over 25%. Trimming removed 4 bases at V and 0 bases at J, with 10 bases between. Germline CDR1 is SEHNR and CDR2 is FQNEAQ (reference sequence). The CDR3 is made up of 14 amino acids. This clonotype was counted ten times or more. Its cognate antigen is unknown. Sequencing was performed on PBMCs. The TCR comes from a human donor in good health (CMV status not recorded). Some clones in this sample may be carry-over from other donors' samples. The chain is built from TRBV7-9 and TRBJ2-7; unclear D gene. The CDR3 nucleotides read TGTGCCAGCAGCTCTCTGACCTCCTCCTACGAGCAGTACTTC. This codes for CASSSLTSSYEQYF.